This T cell receptor beta chain was recovered during a study of T cells after yellow fever vaccination. About the research overall: Libraries from low-cell-number fractions were prepared with the SMART-Seq v4 Ultra Low Input RNA kit. General study points: Among all clonotypes, a small share was observed in both CD4 and CD8 compartments. Most clones from primary vaccination were detected again post-booster (96% CD4, around 88% CD8).

Note on this clonotype: Its target is not known.

The CDR3 has 14 residues. Looked up from germline, CDR1 is SGHVS and CDR2 is FNYEAQ. The V and J ends lost 2 bases and 4 bases, in that order; junction bases with no gene match: 5. It was through 5'RACE template switching that TCR cDNA was made, with a universal primer site and UMIs added. TCRdb recomputed calls from the 5' RACE reads with MiXCR, one row per CDR3 protein. The repertoire consists of roughly 300,000 distinct CDR3 sequences, with about 7.8% occurring once and the leading ten covering roughly 18%. This specimen consisted of PBMCs, obtained roughly 47 days after the first yellow fever vaccination. The chain carries TRBV7-6 and TRBJ2-7, with 7 bases matching TRBD1. This TCR came from a man between 18 and 35 years old who received the YFV17D yellow fever vaccine. CDR3 residues: CASSLRQGLYEQYF. CDR3 coding DNA: TGTGCCAGCAGCTTAAGACAGGGCCTATACGAGCAGTACTTC. Full variable domain (rest looked up from reference TRBV7-6 and TRBJ2-7): GAGVSQSPRYKVTKRGQDVALRCDPISGHVSLYWYRQALGQGPEFLTYFNYEAQQDKSGLPNDRFSAERPEGSISTLTIQRTEQRDSAMYRCASSLRQGLYEQYFGPGTRLTVT.